The next 7 T cell receptor beta chains were all read from a single sample in a study of cytomegalovirus exposure and HLA in healthy donors. With 60 Vbeta and 13 Jbeta primers, the PCR was carried out. TCRdb's table, derived via immunoSEQ multiplex PCR, lists solely in-frame clones and lacks some. Among tens of thousands of clones listed, 65% to 80% were seen once. The sequenced sample consisted of PBMCs. These receptors originate from a woman in her fifties or sixties in good health and CMV-seropositive.

This chain links TRBV7-3 with TRBJ2-2; 7 positions match TRBD2. Per germline, CDR1 SGHTA and CDR2 FQGTGA. V shed 1 base and J 2 bases; nucleotides not matched to a gene: 7. This CDR3 has 17 amino acids. As DNA, the CDR3 is TGTGCCAGCAGCTTAAGGGGGGGACCCTCTAACACCGGGGAGCTGTTTTTT. Its protein product is CASSLRGGPSNTGELFF.

V and J are TRBV13 and TRBJ2-1; 9 bases agree with TRBD2. Trimming took 7 bases from V and 0 from J; bases not matched to a gene: 19. The CDR3 totals 20 residues. Germline lookup yields CDR1 PRHDT and CDR2 FYEKMQ (reference sequence). Here the CDR3 DNA reads TGTGCCAGCAAGTCCCTGTTGACTAGCGGAATAGAAAGCTCCTACAATGAGCAGTTCTTC. It codes for CASKSLLTSGIESSYNEQFF.

This clone turned up a few times. This chain links TRBV7-2 with TRBJ2-3, with D tentatively TRBD1 (5 bases). Per germline, CDR1 SGHTA and CDR2 FQGNSA. The V gene lost 2 bases and the J gene lost 4 bases, with 10 bases spanning the gap. The CDR3 runs 14 residues. This CDR3 reads CASSLRGTADTQYF. DNA for the CDR3: TGTGCCAGCAGCTTAAGGGGTACGGCAGATACGCAGTATTTT.

The chain carries TRBV11-2 and TRBJ2-7, with 7 bases identical to TRBD1. The CDR3 has 15 amino acids. The ends lost 4 bases at V and 2 bases at J; junction bases unmatched: 8. CDR1 and CDR2 (germline): SGHAT, FQNNGV. The CDR3 loop is CASSSLRTGPYEQYF. CDR3 nucleotides: TGTGCCAGCAGCTCCCTTCGGACAGGTCCCTACGAGCAGTACTTC.

This chain connects TRBV7-3 to TRBJ2-1; 9 bases line up with TRBD2. Germline V gives CDR1 SGHTA, CDR2 FQGTGA. Trimming cost V 5 bases and J 6 bases; bases outside gene matches: 8. This CDR3 spans 15 amino acids. The chain's CDR3 is CASSPGTSQANEQFF. As DNA, the CDR3 is TGTGCCAGCAGCCCCGGGACTAGCCAGGCCAATGAGCAGTTCTTC.

The V and J genes are TRBV7-9 and TRBJ1-1, with TRBD1 as a possible D gene (6 bases). The V end lost 3 bases, the J end lost 1 base, and 18 bases lay between the germline ends. The CDR3 spans 17 residues. Germline values: CDR1 SEHNR, CDR2 FQNEAQ (reference sequence). The CDR3 is CASSFFAGWGQNTEAFF. The CDR3 DNA is TGTGCCAGCAGCTTCTTCGCAGGGTGGGGACAGAACACTGAAGCTTTCTTT.

About this clone itself: Germline and junction disagree at one end, which may indicate a read error. The V and J genes are TRBV7-9 and TRBJ2-7; D might be TRBD2 (5 bases). The CDR3 loop spans 15 amino acids. CDR1 and CDR2 (germline): SEHNR, FQNEAQ (reference sequence). The chain's CDR3 is CSSSPDASSTYEQYF. The CDR3 DNA is TGTTCCAGCAGCCCGGACGCTAGCAGTACCTACGAGCAGTACTTC. Drawing the rest from reference TRBV7-9 and TRBJ2-7, the complete variable domain is DTGVSQNPRHKITKRGQNVTFRCDPISEHNRLYWYRQTLGQGPEFLTYFQNEAQLEKSRLLSDRFSAERPKGSFSTLEIQRTEQGDSAMYLCSSSPDASSTYEQYFGPGTRLTVT.